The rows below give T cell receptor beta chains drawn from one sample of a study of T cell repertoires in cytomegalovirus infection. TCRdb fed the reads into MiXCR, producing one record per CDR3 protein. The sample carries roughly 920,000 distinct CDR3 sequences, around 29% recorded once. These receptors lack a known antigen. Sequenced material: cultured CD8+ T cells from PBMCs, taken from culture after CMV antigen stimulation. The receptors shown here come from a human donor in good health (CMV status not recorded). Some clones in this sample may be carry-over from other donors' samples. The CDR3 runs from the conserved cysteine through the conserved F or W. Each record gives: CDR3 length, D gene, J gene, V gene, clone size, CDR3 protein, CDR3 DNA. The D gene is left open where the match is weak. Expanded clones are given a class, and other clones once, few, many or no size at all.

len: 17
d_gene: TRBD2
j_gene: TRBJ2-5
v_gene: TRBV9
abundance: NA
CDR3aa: CASSTRPATSGQETQYF
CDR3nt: TGTGCCAGCAGCACCCGCCCAGCGACTAGCGGCCAAGAGACCCAGTACTTC

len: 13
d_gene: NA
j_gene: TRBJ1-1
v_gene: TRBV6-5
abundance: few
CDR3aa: CASSYKGGRAAFF
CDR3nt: TGTGCCAGCAGTTACAAGGGAGGCAGGGCTGCTTTCTTT

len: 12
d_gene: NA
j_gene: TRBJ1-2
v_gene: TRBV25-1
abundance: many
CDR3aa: CASSDTDSGYTF
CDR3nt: TGTGCCAGCAGTGATACGGACAGTGGCTACACCTTC

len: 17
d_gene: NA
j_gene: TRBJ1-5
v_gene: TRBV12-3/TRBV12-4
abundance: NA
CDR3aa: CASSSFPLTGFNQPQHF
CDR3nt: TGTGCCAGCAGTTCCTTCCCCCTAACAGGGTTCAATCAGCCCCAGCATTTT

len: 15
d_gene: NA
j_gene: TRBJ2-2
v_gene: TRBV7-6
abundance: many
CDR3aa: CASSSPPENTGELFF
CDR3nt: TGTGCCAGCAGCTCGCCCCCAGAAAACACCGGGGAGCTGTTTTTT

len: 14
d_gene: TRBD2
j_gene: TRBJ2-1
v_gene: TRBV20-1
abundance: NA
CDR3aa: CSAIQWEGFNEQFF
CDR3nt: TGCAGTGCTATCCAATGGGAGGGTTTCAATGAGCAGTTCTTC

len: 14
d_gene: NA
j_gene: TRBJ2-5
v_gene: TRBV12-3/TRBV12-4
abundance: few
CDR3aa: CASSYQGYQETQYF
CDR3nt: TGTGCCAGCAGTTACCAGGGTTACCAAGAGACCCAGTACTTC

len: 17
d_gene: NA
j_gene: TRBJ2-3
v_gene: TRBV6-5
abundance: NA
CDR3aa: CASSYSHPPRATDTQYF
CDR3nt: TGTGCCAGCAGTTACTCCCACCCTCCGCGTGCCACAGATACGCAGTATTTT

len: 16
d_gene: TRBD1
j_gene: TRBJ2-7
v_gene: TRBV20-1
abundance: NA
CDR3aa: CSARGTGTGVPYEQYF
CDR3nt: TGCAGTGCTAGAGGTACCGGGACAGGGGTTCCCTACGAGCAGTACTTC

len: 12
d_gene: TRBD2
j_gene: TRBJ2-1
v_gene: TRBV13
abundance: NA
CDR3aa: CASAPGRGEQFF
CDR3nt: TGTGCCAGCGCACCGGGGAGGGGTGAGCAGTTCTTC

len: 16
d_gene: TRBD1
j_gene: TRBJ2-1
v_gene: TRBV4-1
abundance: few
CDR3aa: CASSQVTGLLYNEQFF
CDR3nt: TGCGCCAGCAGCCAAGTGACAGGGTTACTCTACAATGAGCAGTTCTTC

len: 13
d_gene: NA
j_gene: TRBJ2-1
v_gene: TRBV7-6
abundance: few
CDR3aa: CASSLGGTTEQFF
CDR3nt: TGTGCTAGCAGCTTAGGCGGGACAACTGAGCAGTTCTTC

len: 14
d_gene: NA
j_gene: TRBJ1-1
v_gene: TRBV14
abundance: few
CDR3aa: CASSQDPHPAEAFF
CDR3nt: TGTGCCAGCAGCCAAGATCCACACCCCGCTGAAGCTTTCTTT

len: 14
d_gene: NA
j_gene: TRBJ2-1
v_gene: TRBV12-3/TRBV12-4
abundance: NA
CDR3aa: CASSLGSSPNEQFF
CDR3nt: TGTGCCAGCAGTTTAGGTAGCTCCCCAAATGAGCAGTTCTTC

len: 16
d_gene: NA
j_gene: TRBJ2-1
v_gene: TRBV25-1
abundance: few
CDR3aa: CASSDLVAWGYNEQFF
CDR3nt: TGTGCCAGCAGTGATCTTGTGGCGTGGGGCTACAATGAGCAGTTCTTC

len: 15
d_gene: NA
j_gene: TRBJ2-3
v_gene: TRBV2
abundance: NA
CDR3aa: CASSVGGKTTDTQYF
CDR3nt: TGTGCCAGCAGTGTGGGGGGAAAAACCACAGATACGCAGTATTTT

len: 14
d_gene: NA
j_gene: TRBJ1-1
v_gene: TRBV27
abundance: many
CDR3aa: CASSPLTGVTEAFF
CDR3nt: TGTGCCAGCAGTCCCTTGACTGGGGTCACTGAAGCTTTCTTT